This is a list of T cell receptor beta chains from one sample in a study of Graves' ophthalmopathy and Graves' hyperthyroidism. MiXCR, run by TCRdb on the multiplex PCR reads, gives a single entry per CDR3 protein. This table has approximately 460,000 distinct CDR3 sequences, roughly 14% appearing once. Sequencing was done on a sample of blood. The receptor set was obtained from a woman aged 25 to 39 with Graves' ophthalmopathy. CDR3s include the opening cysteine and the closing phenylalanine or tryptophan. D genes are given only for firm matches. Expanded clones get a size class; other rows say once, few or many, or leave the size out.

D: TRBD1
J: TRBJ1-2
size: many
V: TRBV20-1
DNA: TGCAGTGCTAGGCCGTGGACAGGGAACAACTATGGCTACACCTTC
CDR3: CSARPWTGNNYGYTF

D: .
J: TRBJ2-7
size: few
V: TRBV27
DNA: TGTGCCAGCAGTTTTAGTAGCGGCTACGAGCAGTACTTC
CDR3: CASSFSSGYEQYF

D: .
J: TRBJ1-2
size: many
V: TRBV30
DNA: TGTGCCTGGAGTTTGTTTGGGGGCTACACCTTC
CDR3: CAWSLFGGYTF

D: TRBD1
J: TRBJ2-7
size: many
V: TRBV9
DNA: TGTGCCAGCAGCGAGTCCCCGACAGGGGTCCACGAGCAGTACTTC
CDR3: CASSESPTGVHEQYF

D: .
J: TRBJ1-3
size: few
V: TRBV5-6
DNA: TGTGCCAGCAGCTTGCGCCGGGTTTCCTCTGGAAACACCATATATTTT
CDR3: CASSLRRVSSGNTIYF

D: TRBD2
J: TRBJ2-5
size: many
V: TRBV2
DNA: TGTGCCAGCAGCGATTTAGGGACTACAAGGATGGAGACCCAGTACTTC
CDR3: CASSDLGTTRMETQYF

D: TRBD1
J: TRBJ1-6
size: many
V: TRBV7-8
DNA: TGTGCCAGCAGCTCGCCGGACAGGGGAAATTCACCCCTCCACTTT
CDR3: CASSSPDRGNSPLHF

D: TRBD1
J: TRBJ2-5
size: many
V: TRBV4-1
DNA: TGCGCCAGCAGCCAAGAAGACAGGGGGCGAGGAGAGACCCAGTACTTC
CDR3: CASSQEDRGRGETQYF

D: .
J: TRBJ2-7
size: many
V: TRBV12-3/TRBV12-4
DNA: TGTGCCAGCAGTTTGACGGAGAACCACGAGCAGTACTTC
CDR3: CASSLTENHEQYF

D: .
J: TRBJ1-1
size: many
V: TRBV20-1
DNA: TGCAGTCCGGGACGGAAGGGGACTGAAGCTTTCTTT
CDR3: CSPGRKGTEAFF

D: .
J: TRBJ1-1
size: .
V: TRBV2
DNA: TGTGCCAGCAGTGTCTCTCTTTTGAACACTGAAGCTTTCTTT
CDR3: CASSVSLLNTEAFF

D: TRBD2
J: TRBJ2-5
size: .
V: TRBV11-1
DNA: TGTGCCAGCAGCCTCCGACTAGCGGGGGGGTACCAAGAGACCCAGTACTTC
CDR3: CASSLRLAGGYQETQYF

D: TRBD2
J: TRBJ2-5
size: many
V: TRBV7-8
DNA: TGTGCCAGCAGCCGCTGGGGACTAGCGGGAGGAGAGACCCAGTACTTC
CDR3: CASSRWGLAGGETQYF

D: TRBD1
J: TRBJ1-3
size: .
V: TRBV3-1
DNA: TGTGCCAGCAGCCGCCCGGGACAGATCTCTGGAAACACCATATATTTT
CDR3: CASSRPGQISGNTIYF

D: TRBD1
J: TRBJ2-7
size: few
V: TRBV6-1
DNA: TGTGCCAGCATGAGCCCCGGGACAGGGAGCTACGAGCAGTACTTC
CDR3: CASMSPGTGSYEQYF

D: TRBD2
J: TRBJ2-4
size: .
V: TRBV5-1
DNA: TGCGCCAGCAGCTTCTCTAGCGGGGTAGCCAAAAACATTCAGTACTTC
CDR3: CASSFSSGVAKNIQYF

D: .
J: TRBJ2-2
size: few
V: TRBV6-5
DNA: TGTGCCAGCAGCTACGGGGACGGGAACACCGGGGAGCTGTTTTTT
CDR3: CASSYGDGNTGELFF

D: .
J: TRBJ2-2
size: many
V: TRBV6-2/TRBV6-3
DNA: TGTGCCAGCAGTTACTCCACAGGGGAGGCCGGGGAGCTGTTTTTT
CDR3: CASSYSTGEAGELFF

D: TRBD1
J: TRBJ1-6
size: many
V: TRBV6-5
DNA: TGTGCCAGCAGTTACTCGGGGAGGGGGCCATCCCTCCACTTT
CDR3: CASSYSGRGPSLHF

D: TRBD2
J: TRBJ2-2
size: many
V: TRBV20-1
DNA: TGCAGTGCTAGCCCGGGACTAGCGGGGACCGGGGAGCTGTTTTTT
CDR3: CSASPGLAGTGELFF

D: TRBD1
J: TRBJ1-5
size: many
V: TRBV2
DNA: TGTGCCAGCAGTTTTGACAGGGTTCAGCCCCAGCATTTT
CDR3: CASSFDRVQPQHF

D: .
J: TRBJ2-7
size: many
V: TRBV6-1
DNA: TGTGCCAGCAGAAGATCGGACATCTCCTACTACTACGAGCAGTACTTC
CDR3: CASRRSDISYYYEQYF

D: .
J: TRBJ2-5
size: many
V: TRBV7-3
DNA: TGTGCCAGCAGCTTAAGATTGAAAGAGACCCAGTACTTC
CDR3: CASSLRLKETQYF

D: .
J: TRBJ1-1
size: once
V: TRBV28
DNA: TGTGCCAGCCTAGGGACCGGGGGAACTGAAGCTTTCTTT
CDR3: CASLGTGGTEAFF

D: .
J: TRBJ1-1
size: .
V: TRBV5-5
DNA: TGTGCCAGCAGCTGGGGGACGAGCACTGAAGCTTTCTTT
CDR3: CASSWGTSTEAFF

D: TRBD2
J: TRBJ2-7
size: many
V: TRBV29-1
DNA: TGCAGCGTTGAAGATCCGGATAGCGGGACCTACGAGCAGTACTTC
CDR3: CSVEDPDSGTYEQYF

D: TRBD1
J: TRBJ2-5
size: .
V: TRBV27
DNA: TGTGCCAGCAGTTTATATCACGACAGGGGTCAAGAGACCCAGTACTTC
CDR3: CASSLYHDRGQETQYF

D: .
J: TRBJ1-5
size: many
V: TRBV27
DNA: TGTGCCAGCAGTTTAGAGTACAATCAGCCCCAGCATTTT
CDR3: CASSLEYNQPQHF

D: .
J: TRBJ1-3
size: many
V: TRBV19
DNA: TGTGCCAGTAGTCCCGTATCCTACTCTGGAAACACCATATATTTT
CDR3: CASSPVSYSGNTIYF

D: TRBD1
J: TRBJ2-2
size: few
V: TRBV5-1
DNA: TGCGCCAGCAGCTCCGGACAGGGGGCGAACACCGGGGAGCTGTTTTTT
CDR3: CASSSGQGANTGELFF

D: TRBD1
J: TRBJ1-5
size: .
V: TRBV19
DNA: TGTGCCAGTAGAACAGGGGGCCAACCCAATCAGCCCCAGCATTTT
CDR3: CASRTGGQPNQPQHF

D: .
J: TRBJ1-2
size: few
V: TRBV14
DNA: TGTGCCAGCAGCCAAGTTAATTTCGGGGGGAATGGCTACACCTTC
CDR3: CASSQVNFGGNGYTF

D: .
J: TRBJ2-7
size: .
V: TRBV28
DNA: TGTGCCAGCAGTTCCCCCGGTAGGCTGGGCGAGCAGTACTTC
CDR3: CASSSPGRLGEQYF

D: .
J: TRBJ1-2
size: .
V: TRBV10-3
DNA: TGTGCCATCAGGGGGCGCCCGGATGGCTACACCTTC
CDR3: CAIRGRPDGYTF

D: .
J: TRBJ1-6
size: many
V: TRBV4-2
DNA: TGTGCCAGCAGCTATGCCGGGGAAAGGGAGTCTTCACCCCTCCACTTT
CDR3: CASSYAGERESSPLHF

D: .
J: TRBJ1-3
size: few
V: TRBV3-1
DNA: TGTGCCAGCAGCCGATCCCGGACGCTATATTTT
CDR3: CASSRSRTLYF

D: .
J: TRBJ2-7
size: many
V: TRBV5-5
DNA: TGTGCCAGCAGCTTGAGTACAATCTACGAGCAGTACTTC
CDR3: CASSLSTIYEQYF

D: .
J: TRBJ2-5
size: many
V: TRBV4-2
DNA: TGTGCCAGCAGCCCCGCCCGGGTTAGTTTAGAGACCCAGTACTTC
CDR3: CASSPARVSLETQYF